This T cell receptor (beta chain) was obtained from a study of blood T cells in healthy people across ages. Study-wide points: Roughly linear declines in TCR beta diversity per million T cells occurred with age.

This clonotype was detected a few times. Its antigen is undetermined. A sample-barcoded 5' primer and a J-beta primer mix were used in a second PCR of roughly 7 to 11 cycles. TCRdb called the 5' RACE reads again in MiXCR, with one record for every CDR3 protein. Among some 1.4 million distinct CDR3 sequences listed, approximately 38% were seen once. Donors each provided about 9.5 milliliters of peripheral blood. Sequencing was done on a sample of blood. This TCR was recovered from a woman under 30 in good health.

CDR3 coding DNA: TGTGCCAGCATTGGCAGACCGATCTATGGCTACACCTTC. Translating it yields CASIGRPIYGYTF. The rearrangement links TRBV2 to TRBJ1-2; D is unclear. Germline V gene data show CDR1 as SNHLY and CDR2 as FYNNEI. Trimming shortened V by 7 bases and J by 4 bases, and 13 bases separated the two germline ends. The CDR3 loop spans 13 amino acids.